This T cell receptor beta chain stems from a study of blood T cell repertoires in COVID-19. Study at large: The samples span acute and convalescent COVID-19 from the United States, Italy and Spain. T cells, B-cell-depleted T cells, or PBMCs supplied cDNA or gDNA.

With 4 bases clipped from V and 6 bases from J, the junction kept 10 bases outside the gene matches. Germline-derived CDR1 and CDR2 are SGHRS and YFSETQ. This CDR3 has 16 residues. In the original processing: The assay estimated nucleated cells by amplifying reference gene primers. Method: immunoSEQ multiplex PCR; TCRdb's copy keeps in-frame clones and lacks some. The V and J calls and clone size come from that table; D and trimming were worked out from the DNA. The data contain some 50,000 clones, over 80% of them singletons. The chain combines TRBV5-1 with TRBJ2-2, with 9 bases lining up with TRBD1. Specimen: peripheral blood. The TCR comes from a human donor in a cohort sampled during active COVID-19. The CDR3 DNA reads as TGCGCCAGCAGCCAGGGACAGGGAGGAATCGCCGGGGAGCTGTTTTTT. As protein: CASSQGQGGIAGELFF.